This TCR beta chain appears in the sequencing data of a study of control samples from healthy donors and cancer patients. Produced via immunoSEQ multiplex PCR; TCRdb's table is partial and in-frame only. The data hold 85,000 to 90,000 clones, with roughly 84% observed a single time. The CDR3 is made up of 15 amino acids. The V end lost 0 bases, the J end lost 4 bases, and 9 bases lay between the germline ends. The V gene's germline CDR1 is MNHEY and CDR2 SMNVEV (reference sequence). The receptor's source is a woman aged 40 to 50 in good health. The chain links TRBV27 to TRBJ1-4; D remains unclear. Sequencing was done on a sample of blood. The CDR3 sequence: CASSLSGFGNEKLFF. CDR3 nucleotides: TGTGCCAGCAGTTTATCGGGGTTCGGTAATGAAAAACTGTTTTTT.